These 26 T cell receptor beta chains were all obtained from the same sample, sequenced in a study of T cells in Graves' hyperthyroidism and ophthalmopathy. RNA transcripts provided the source from which TCR beta CDR3 regions were amplified. Initially, a first-round RT-PCR of the TCR CDR3 employed the HTBI primer set. TCRdb processed the multiplex PCR reads anew with MiXCR; each CDR3 protein has one entry. Of over 700,000 distinct CDR3 sequences in the sample, about 19% were seen once. Sequencing was done on a sample of blood. The source is a woman aged 50 to 60 with Graves' hyperthyroidism that later progressed to Graves' ophthalmopathy.

This clonotype was counted between two and nine times. The chain recombines TRBV30 with TRBJ1-1; 7 nucleotides match TRBD1. Germline values: CDR1 GTSNPN, CDR2 SVGIG (reference sequence). This CDR3 has 14 residues. The V and J ends lost 1 base and 4 bases, in that order; junction bases with no gene match: 6. The CDR3: CAWSDRGDATEAFF. CDR3 in DNA: TGTGCCTGGAGTGACAGGGGAGACGCCACTGAAGCTTTCTTT.

In its sample, this clonotype was seen a few times. The V gene is TRBV7-9, the J gene TRBJ2-1, with 9 bases aligning to TRBD2. The CDR3 totals 17 residues. The J segment lost 0 bases and the V segment lost 2 bases, leaving 5 bases of the junction unmatched. The V gene's germline CDR1 is SEHNR and CDR2 FQNEAQ (reference sequence). The DNA for the CDR3 is TGTGCCAGCAGCTTAAGAGCGGGGGGTCTCTCCTACAATGAGCAGTTCTTC. Its protein product is CASSLRAGGLSYNEQFF. The full variable domain, completed using reference TRBV7-9 and TRBJ2-1, is DTGVSQNPRHKITKRGQNVTFRCDPISEHNRLYWYRQTLGQGPEFLTYFQNEAQLEKSRLLSDRFSAERPKGSFSTLEIQRTEQGDSAMYLCASSLRAGGLSYNEQFFGPGTRLTVL.

This clonotype was observed a few times. The gene calls are TRBV29-1 and TRBJ1-2; D not resolved. Germline V lookup: CDR1 SQVTM, CDR2 ANQGSEA. Trimming left V 3 bases short and J 7 bases short, with 6 bases between. The CDR3 loop spans 10 amino acids. Here the CDR3 DNA reads TGCAGCGTTGATCAGAGTGGCTACACCTTC. As protein: CSVDQSGYTF.

This clonotype was observed many times. J is TRBJ2-7 and V is TRBV13; D is undetermined. The CDR3 totals 17 residues. Trimming cost V 4 bases and J 0 bases, with 19 bases left between them. CDR1 PRHDT and CDR2 FYEKMQ come from the germline V gene (reference sequence). The CDR3 coding sequence is TGTGCCAGCAGCTCGGAAACCGGGCCTCCTAGCTCCTACGAGCAGTACTTC. It is translated as CASSSETGPPSSYEQYF. Drawing the rest from reference TRBV13 and TRBJ2-7, the complete variable domain is AAGVIQSPRHLIKEKRETATLKCYPIPRHDTVYWYQQGPGQDPQFLISFYEKMQSDKGSIPDRFSAQQFSDYHSELNMSSLELGDSALYFCASSSETGPPSSYEQYFGPGTRLTVT.

This chain uses TRBV5-5 with TRBJ1-2; 9 bases map to TRBD1. The CDR3 contains 18 residues. CDR1 SGHKS and CDR2 YYEKEE come from the germline V gene (reference sequence). Germline trimming cut 4 bases from V and 0 bases from J; bases unmatched to any gene: 13. The CDR3 here is CASSLLVSGTGTNYGYTF. The DNA for the CDR3 is TGTGCCAGCAGCCTTTTGGTTTCCGGGACAGGGACTAACTATGGCTACACCTTC.

In its sample, this clonotype was seen many times. The chain is built from TRBV12-3 or TRBV12-4 and TRBJ1-1, with D perhaps TRBD1 (6 bases). V was pared by 6 bases and J by 0 bases, with 14 bases between. The CDR3 extends over 15 amino acids. The DNA for the CDR3 is TGTGCCAGCAGACCGGGGGCTGGGATGAACACTGAAGCTTTCTTT. It specifies CASRPGAGMNTEAFF.

This clonotype was seen a few times. The V and J genes are TRBV12-5 and TRBJ1-2, with 11 bases fitting TRBD1. The CDR3 is made up of 14 amino acids. Unmatched junction bases numbered 6, after V lost 6 bases and J lost 6 bases. Germline V CDR1 and CDR2: LGHNT, FRNRAP. CDR3: CASGPDRGRDGYTF. The CDR3 nucleotides read TGTGCTAGTGGACCGGACAGGGGGCGCGATGGCTACACCTTC.

Ten or more counts support this clonotype. The J gene is TRBJ2-5, the V gene TRBV3-1; TRBD1 matches 7 bases. This CDR3 spans 14 amino acids. Trimming at V came to 4 bases and at J to 4 bases, leaving 6 bases not matched to a gene. Germline V lookup: CDR1 LGHDT, CDR2 YNNKEL (reference sequence). As DNA, the CDR3 is TGTGCCAGCAGCCGAACAGGGGCGGGAGAGACCCAGTACTTC. The encoded protein is CASSRTGAGETQYF.

The CDR3 reads CASSKRQGAYNEQFF. The CDR3 DNA reads TGCGCCAGCAGCAAAAGACAGGGGGCATACAATGAGCAGTTCTTC. The V call is TRBV4-1, the J call TRBJ2-1, with 10 bases fitting TRBD1. With V trimmed by 5 bases and J by 4 bases, 5 bases remained unmatched. The length of the CDR3 is 15 residues. CDR1 is MGHRA, CDR2 YSYEKL, per germline.

The chain uses TRBV29-1 and TRBJ1-4; no firm D call. The V end lost 6 bases, the J end lost 6 bases, and 17 bases lay between the germline ends. The CDR3 sequence is 14 residues long. Per germline, CDR1 SQVTM and CDR2 ANQGSEA. The CDR3 protein is CSVAFASRDEKLFF. The CDR3 DNA reads as TGCAGCGTCGCATTCGCCTCTCGGGATGAAAAACTGTTTTTT.

This clonotype was observed a handful of times. The V and J genes are TRBV14 and TRBJ1-1; 9 nucleotides align to TRBD1. This CDR3 region has 17 residues. Losses at the gene ends were 2 bases for V and 7 bases for J; bases not matched to a gene: 14. Looked up from germline, CDR1 is SGHDN and CDR2 is FVKESK. The CDR3 loop reads CASSQPNSGTGKFEAFF. Here the CDR3 DNA reads TGTGCCAGCAGCCAACCAAACTCGGGGACAGGGAAGTTTGAAGCTTTCTTT.

The chain is built from TRBV19 and TRBJ1-5, with a weak D call TRBD1 (6 bases). Trimming took off 3 bases at V and 0 bases at J, with 9 bases between the two ends. CDR3 size: 15 residues. CDR1 and CDR2 from the germline V gene are LNHDA and SQIVND (reference sequence). The CDR3 DNA sequence: TGTGCCAGTAGTATTCGGACAGATAGCAATCAGCCCCAGCATTTT. This translates into CASSIRTDSNQPQHF.

This clonotype has ten or more counts. This sequence joins TRBV19 and TRBJ1-1; D remains ambiguous. Germline loops: CDR1 LNHDA, CDR2 SQIVND (reference sequence). Trimming pared 0 bases from V and 5 bases from J, leaving 7 bases between. This CDR3 comprises 13 residues. CDR3 DNA sequence: TGTGCCAGTAGTATAGAGGCACGGACTGAAGCTTTCTTT. Translated: CASSIEARTEAFF.

This clonotype showed up just a few times. J is TRBJ2-1 and V is TRBV4-2, with 16 bases identical to TRBD2. CDR1 LGHNA and CDR2 YNFKEQ come from the germline V gene. This CDR3 has 19 residues. V shed 2 bases, J shed 3 bases, and the junction held 7 bases outside the gene matches. CDR3 protein: CASSQYGTSGGAIYNEQFF. CDR3 bases: TGTGCCAGCAGCCAATATGGGACTAGCGGGGGGGCGATCTACAATGAGCAGTTCTTC.

The rearrangement links TRBV9 to TRBJ1-3; 7 bases fit TRBD1. Germline trimming cut 3 bases from V and 2 bases from J; bases unmatched to any gene: 5. Germline V gene lookup returns CDR1 SGDLS and CDR2 YYNGEE. The CDR3 length is 15 residues. The CDR3 DNA sequence: TGTGCCAGCAGCGGACAGGGAGCGCCTGGAAACACCATATATTTT. It encodes CASSGQGAPGNTIYF.

This clonotype was recorded a few times. CDR3 loop: CSGGWGATNEKLFF. The CDR3 DNA follows: TGCAGCGGCGGTTGGGGAGCAACTAATGAAAAACTGTTTTTT. This chain uses TRBV29-1 with TRBJ1-4; D ambiguous. The germline V gene has CDR1 SQVTM and CDR2 ANQGSEA. Trimming stripped 7 bases from V and 0 bases from J, with 12 bases between. This CDR3 has 14 residues.

The chain carries TRBV3-1 and TRBJ1-3; D is undetermined. V lost 1 base and J 0 bases, leaving 7 bases between the germline ends. The CDR3 contains 15 residues. The V gene's germline CDR1 is LGHDT and CDR2 YNNKEL (reference sequence). CDR3 loop: CASSQAPGSGNTIYF. CDR3 nucleotide sequence: TGTGCCAGCAGCCAAGCTCCGGGCTCTGGAAACACCATATATTTT.

The chain recombines TRBV7-9 with TRBJ1-6; tentatively, D is TRBD1 (5 bases). Looked up from germline, CDR1 is SEHNR and CDR2 is FQNEAQ (reference sequence). The length of the CDR3 is 15 residues. The V end was cut by 4 bases, the J end by 6 bases, with 13 bases between. As DNA, the CDR3 is TGTGCCAGCAGCTATGGGCAGGGCTTTAATTCACCCCTCCACTTT. Translation: CASSYGQGFNSPLHF.

This clonotype has a count of ten or more. The chain recombines TRBV5-1 with TRBJ1-2; a possible D gene is TRBD1 (5 bases). CDR3 length: 14 residues. Trimming took off 3 bases at V and 8 bases at J, with 17 bases between the two ends. The germline V gene encodes CDR1 SGHRS and CDR2 YFSETQ. The CDR3 sequence is CASSSLQGVEGYTF. Written as DNA, the CDR3 is TGCGCCAGCAGCTCGCTGCAGGGAGTAGAGGGCTACACCTTC.

Regarding this clonotype: One junction end does not reproduce the germline sequence, and a read error may be involved. This sequence joins TRBV7-9 and TRBJ1-1; no clear D. The CDR3 consists of 14 residues. The germline V gene has CDR1 SEHNR and CDR2 FQNEAQ (reference sequence). The CDR3 DNA is TGTACCAGCAGCTTCTCTGGGCCTAACACTGAAGCTTTCTTT. Translating gives CTSSFSGPNTEAFF. The complete variable domain, with remaining parts taken from reference TRBV7-9 and TRBJ1-1, reads DTGVSQNPRHKITKRGQNVTFRCDPISEHNRLYWYRQTLGQGPEFLTYFQNEAQLEKSRLLSDRFSAERPKGSFSTLEIQRTEQGDSAMYLCTSSFSGPNTEAFFGQGTRLTVV.

This clonotype appeared a few times. The rearrangement links TRBV7-9 to TRBJ2-5; TRBD2 might be the D (6 bases). This CDR3 region has 16 residues. The V gene lost 1 base and the J gene lost 4 bases, with 16 bases spanning the gap. Germline CDR1 SEHNR, CDR2 FQNEAQ (reference sequence). The CDR3 region has the DNA TGTGCCAGCAGCTTAGAGGGCCTTCACGGGGGAGAGACCCAGTACTTC. It specifies CASSLEGLHGGETQYF.

This clonotype was detected ten times or more. This sequence joins TRBV3-1 and TRBJ1-1, with D uncertain. The CDR3 totals 14 residues. Germline lookup yields CDR1 LGHDT and CDR2 YNNKEL (reference sequence). V was shortened by 1 base and J by 1 base, with 7 bases between the two germline ends. CDR3 loop: CASSQAVPNTEAFF. CDR3 in DNA: TGTGCCAGCAGCCAAGCGGTACCGAACACTGAAGCTTTCTTT.

The genes are TRBV4-1 and TRBJ2-3, with D possibly called TRBD1 or TRBD2 (5 bases each). The germline V and J ends were trimmed by 0 bases and 0 bases, with 10 bases remaining between them. This CDR3 has 16 residues. Germline loops: CDR1 MGHRA, CDR2 YSYEKL. The CDR3 DNA sequence: TGCGCCAGCAGCCAAGATCCGGGGACGAGCACAGATACGCAGTATTTT. Its protein is CASSQDPGTSTDTQYF.

This clonotype has a count of ten or more. The CDR3 DNA follows: TGTGCCAGCAGCTTAAGGTCGGGACAGGAGGAAGAGACCCAGTACTTC. Its protein is CASSLRSGQEEETQYF. V is TRBV11-3 and J is TRBJ2-5; 8 bases are a match to TRBD1. This CDR3 is 16 amino acids long. The germline V gene encodes CDR1 SGHNT and CDR2 YENEEA. Losses at the gene ends were 2 bases for V and 3 bases for J; bases not matched to a gene: 8.

The chain recombines TRBV7-9 with TRBJ2-2; tentative D call: TRBD1 (6 bases). CDR1 is SEHNR, CDR2 FQNEAQ, per germline (reference sequence). The CDR3 contains 14 residues. V lost 3 bases and J 5 bases, leaving 10 bases between the germline ends. The DNA of the CDR3 is TGTGCCAGCAGCTTGGGACACGAGACCGGGGAGCTGTTTTTT. This encodes CASSLGHETGELFF.

This clonotype was observed a few times. The chain combines TRBV29-1 with TRBJ2-7; TRBD2 aligns across 8 bases. The CDR3 loop spans 14 amino acids. Germline-derived CDR1 and CDR2 are SQVTM and ANQGSEA. Losses at the gene ends were 4 bases for V and 6 bases for J; bases not matched to a gene: 11. DNA of the CDR3: TGCAGCGTTGGGTTGATAGCGGGGCTGAGCGAGCAGTACTTC. It yields the protein CSVGLIAGLSEQYF.